The clone carrying this T cell receptor beta chain was recorded only once. The antigen is undetermined. A much bigger clone sits one base away, suggesting this may be a read error. One entry per CDR3 protein results from TCRdb running MiXCR on the 5' RACE reads. The table shows more than 95,000 distinct CDR3 sequences, with around 16% occurring only once. These data originate in a study of early T cells in non-severe SARS-CoV-2 infection. Study-wide findings and caveats: Missing private and CD4 specificities, VDJdb matching favored anti-spike CD8 responses.

The germline V and J ends were trimmed by 5 bases and 2 bases, with 12 bases remaining between them. Germline CDR1 ENHRY, CDR2 SYGVKD. CDR3 length: 14 amino acids. The chain recombines TRBV10-3 with TRBJ1-1; possible D gene TRBD1, 5 bases. The source material was whole blood. This sequence was found in an adult who was a healthcare worker with PCR-confirmed SARS-CoV-2 infection or an uninfected control (not recorded which). The CDR3 reads CAISPKGSNTEAFF. The CDR3, as DNA: TGTGCCATCAGTCCTAAGGGGAGTAACACTGAAGCTTTCTTT.